This entry lists 30 T cell receptor beta chains sequenced from one sample in a study of blood T cell repertoires in COVID-19. The protocol was immunoSEQ multiplex PCR, while the TCRdb copy is restricted to in-frame clones and leaves out a portion. The sample lists 200,000 to 250,000 clones, more than 80% seen once, with around 3.8% in the top ten. The sequencing sample was made of PBMCs or T cells enriched from blood (not recorded which). These receptor sequences come from a middle-aged woman with acute COVID-19.

This sequence joins TRBV6-5 and TRBJ1-2; D call uncertain. Germline V gene data show CDR1 as MNHEY and CDR2 as SVGAGI. V gave up 0 bases and J gave up 6 bases, with 14 bases separating them. CDR3 length equals 15 residues. The CDR3: CASSYSSAAADGYTF. The CDR3 DNA reads as TGTGCCAGCAGTTACTCATCGGCGGCGGCAGATGGCTACACCTTC.

This sequence joins TRBV4-1 and TRBJ1-1; no definite D call. CDR1 and CDR2 (germline): MGHRA, YSYEKL. The ends were cut back, 0 bases at V and 8 bases at J, with 25 bases in the middle. The CDR3 consists of 18 residues. In nucleotides, the CDR3 is TGCGCCAGCAGCCAAGATCTTTCAGGCTCCGGCCGAAGTGTCGAAGCTTTCTTT. It encodes CASSQDLSGSGRSVEAFF.

This clone was seen once. The gene calls are TRBV7-8 and TRBJ2-7; TRBD1 matches at 7 bases. The germline V gene has CDR1 SGHVS and CDR2 FQNEAQ. This CDR3 is 14 amino acids long. V lost 1 base to trimming and J lost 5 bases; unmatched junction nucleotides: 5. CDR3 DNA: TGTGCCAGCAGCTTAGACAGGGGTATCGACGAGCAGTACTTC. Protein: CASSLDRGIDEQYF. The entire variable domain, with the rest obtained from reference TRBV7-8 and TRBJ2-7, is as follows: GAGVSQSPRYKVAKRGQDVALRCDPISGHVSLFWYQQALGQGPEFLTYFQNEAQLDKSGLPSDRFFAERPEGSVSTLKIQRTQQEDSAVYLCASSLDRGIDEQYFGPGTRLTVT.

This clone was seen a handful of times. V usage is TRBV3-1 (or the pseudogene TRBV3-2) and J usage is TRBJ1-2; 9 bases are shared with TRBD1. Germline trimming cut 4 bases from V and 2 bases from J; bases unmatched to any gene: 8. The germline gives CDR1 LGHDT, CDR2 YNNKEL (reference sequence). This CDR3 has 16 residues. CDR3 DNA: TGTGCCAGCAGCCCAACCGCCGGGACAGGGAACTATGGCTACACCTTC. This translates into CASSPTAGTGNYGYTF.

The CDR3 loop reads CASSLSTANTEAFF. Here the CDR3 DNA reads TGTGCCAGCAGCTTATCGACAGCGAACACTGAAGCTTTCTTT. The V call is TRBV5-5, the J call TRBJ1-1, with D tentatively TRBD1 (5 bases). There are 14 residues in the CDR3. Germline CDR1 and CDR2: SGHKS and YYEKEE (reference sequence). Trimming removed 2 bases at V and 1 base at J, with 9 bases between.

With regard to this clone: Other DNA variants within this sample encode the same CDR3. The V call is TRBV18, the J call TRBJ1-2, with a weak D call TRBD1 (6 bases). CDR3 length equals 13 residues. CDR1 is KGHSH and CDR2 is LQKENI in the germline V gene. Trimming shortened V by 3 bases and J by 11 bases, and 16 bases separated the two germline ends. In DNA form, the CDR3 reads TGTGCCAGCTCACCGCTACAGGGATCCGGTTACACCTTC. Its protein is CASSPLQGSGYTF. Filled out from reference TRBV18 and TRBJ1-2, the complete variable domain reads NAGVMQNPRHLVRRRGQEARLRCSPMKGHSHVYWYRQLPEEGLKFMVYLQKENIIDESGMPKERFSAEFPKEGPSILRIQQVVRGDSAAYFCASSPLQGSGYTFGSGTRLTVV.

V is TRBV6-5 and J is TRBJ1-4; 7 bases fit TRBD1. J was trimmed by 8 bases and V by 0 bases; bases with no gene match: 6. Germline assignment: CDR1 MNHEY and CDR2 SVGAGI. The CDR3 has 15 amino acids. CDR3 DNA sequence: TGTGCCAGCAGTTACTCCTTCTCAGGGGGGGAAAAACTGTTTTTT. It yields the protein CASSYSFSGGEKLFF.

This chain links TRBV15 with TRBJ1-3; no reliable D call. The V end lost 3 bases, the J end lost 0 bases, and 9 bases lay between the germline ends. Germline CDR1 is LNHNV and CDR2 is YYDKDF (reference sequence). The CDR3 runs 15 residues. The CDR3 sequence: CATSRGFSSGNTIYF. The CDR3 DNA is TGTGCCACCAGCAGGGGCTTTTCCTCTGGAAACACCATATATTTT.

A single count supports this clone. The chain links TRBV2 to TRBJ2-7; 8 bases line up with TRBD1. This CDR3 comprises 14 residues. The V and J ends lost 3 bases and 2 bases, in that order; junction bases with no gene match: 3. Looked up from germline, CDR1 is SNHLY and CDR2 is FYNNEI. CDR3 bases: TGTGCCAGCAGTGATCAGGGACAGGCCTACGAGCAGTACTTC. This gives the protein CASSDQGQAYEQYF.

The V gene is TRBV5-4, the J gene TRBJ2-6; TRBD2 is a possible D gene (6 bases). The V end lost 6 bases, the J end lost 2 bases, and 12 bases lay between the germline ends. CDR3 length equals 15 residues. Germline V lookup: CDR1 SGHNT, CDR2 YYREEE (reference sequence). The CDR3 sequence: CASTIRETGANVLTF. DNA of the CDR3: TGTGCCAGCACCATACGGGAGACTGGGGCCAACGTCCTGACTTTC. Complete variable domain (other parts from reference TRBV5-4 and TRBJ2-6): ETGVTQSPTHLIKTRGQQVTLRCSSQSGHNTVSWYQQALGQGPQFIFQYYREEENGRGNFPPRFSGLQFPNYSSELNVNALELDDSALYLCASTIRETGANVLTFGAGSRLTVL.

V and J are TRBV11-3 and TRBJ2-5; 7 bases line up with TRBD1. CDR1 SGHNT and CDR2 YENEEA come from the germline V gene. The CDR3 consists of 16 residues. Trimming at V came to 1 base and at J to 5 bases, leaving 10 bases not matched to a gene. The CDR3 coding sequence is TGTGCCAGCAGCTTAGGACCCGGACAGGATCGGGAGACCCAGTACTTC. Translated: CASSLGPGQDRETQYF.

The V and J genes are TRBV29-1 and TRBJ2-7; no definite D call. V was pared by 4 bases and J by 1 base, with 8 bases between. CDR1 is SQVTM, CDR2 ANQGSEA, per germline. The CDR3 extends over 12 amino acids. The CDR3 DNA reads as TGCAGCGTTGCCTCCAGGTCCTACGAGCAGTACGTC. Encoded protein: CSVASRSYEQYV.

This clone has only one observation. This chain uses TRBV27 with TRBJ2-3, with D possibly TRBD2 on 6 matching bases. This CDR3 spans 13 amino acids. Germline assignment: CDR1 MNHEY and CDR2 SMNVEV (reference sequence). V was cut by 2 bases and J by 11 bases, with 14 bases left in between. CDR3 DNA sequence: TGTGCCAGCAGTTTACGTCCCGGGACTCTGCAGTATTTT. Translated, it gives CASSLRPGTLQYF.

The rearrangement uses TRBV11-3 and TRBJ1-1; 7 nucleotides line up with TRBD1. With 1 base clipped from V and 4 bases from J, the junction kept 3 bases outside the gene matches. Looked up from germline, CDR1 is SGHNT and CDR2 is YENEEA. The CDR3 runs to 14 residues. This CDR3 reads CASSLGRGSTEAFF. DNA for the CDR3: TGTGCCAGCAGCTTAGGCAGGGGGAGCACTGAAGCTTTCTTT.

This clone turned up a few times. This may be a read error, as it is one base from a much larger clone. At the DNA level, this CDR3 is encoded by other sequences in the same sample as well. The V gene is TRBV9, the J gene TRBJ2-1, with 9 bases aligning to TRBD2. The CDR3 is 13 amino acids. Germline values: CDR1 SGDLS, CDR2 YYNGEE. V gave up 3 bases and J gave up 7 bases; unmatched junction bases: 2. The CDR3 bases are TGTGCCAGCAGCGGGACTAGCGTAAATGAGCAGTTCTTC. It translates to CASSGTSVNEQFF.

The genes are TRBV5-1 and TRBJ1-2; the D is unclear. Germline CDR1 and CDR2: SGHRS and YFSETQ. CDR3 length equals 11 residues. V was cut by 3 bases and J by 6 bases, with 6 bases left in between. The CDR3: CASSWGDGYTF. In DNA form, the CDR3 reads TGCGCCAGCAGCTGGGGAGATGGCTACACCTTC.

As DNA, the CDR3 is TGCGCCAGCAGCTTGGACGGACAGGGTGTGAATACGCAGTATTTT. Translation gives CASSLDGQGVNTQYF. The chain employs TRBV5-1 and TRBJ2-3, with 8 bases that match TRBD1. The CDR3 runs to 15 residues. Germline V CDR1 and CDR2: SGHRS, YFSETQ. With 0 bases clipped from V and 7 bases from J, the junction kept 7 bases outside the gene matches.

The chain is built from TRBV7-9 and TRBJ1-2; tentatively, D is TRBD1 (6 bases). Trimming stripped 10 bases from V and 3 bases from J, with 15 bases between. CDR3 length equals 13 residues. Germline V CDR1 and CDR2: SEHNR, FQNEAQ (reference sequence). The CDR3 DNA follows: TGTGCCACCCGGGACAACTTTTACTATGGCTACACCTTC. This sequence encodes CATRDNFYYGYTF. The whole variable domain, remainder taken from reference TRBV7-9 and TRBJ1-2, is DTGVSQNPRHKITKRGQNVTFRCDPISEHNRLYWYRQTLGQGPEFLTYFQNEAQLEKSRLLSDRFSAERPKGSFSTLEIQRTEQGDSAMYLCATRDNFYYGYTFGSGTRLTVV.

This clone has a single count. The rearrangement uses TRBV6-1 and TRBJ1-2; 8 positions match TRBD1. The germline V gene encodes CDR1 MNHNS and CDR2 SASEGT. The CDR3 has 14 amino acids. With V trimmed by 2 bases and J by 13 bases, 12 bases remained unmatched. DNA of the CDR3: TGTGCCAGCAGTGAACAAGGACAGGGACCCTCTCTCACCTTC. This sequence encodes CASSEQGQGPSLTF.

The rearrangement uses TRBV5-1 and TRBJ1-2; possibly TRBD1 for D (5 bases). CDR1 is SGHRS, CDR2 YFSETQ, per germline. CDR3 size: 15 residues. Between the trimmed V and J ends, which lost 3 bases and 4 bases, there was a span of 16 bases. The CDR3 region has the DNA TGCGCCAGCAGCTCCAGTACAGGTCAGACCTATGGCTACACCTTC. Translating it yields CASSSSTGQTYGYTF.

V usage is TRBV2 and J usage is TRBJ1-4, with D hard to call. The CDR3 totals 14 residues. Germline V gives CDR1 SNHLY, CDR2 FYNNEI. With 5 bases removed from V and 8 bases from J, the gap between germline ends came to 15 bases. The CDR3 loop is CASSHVLREEKLFF. The CDR3, as DNA: TGTGCCAGCAGTCATGTCCTAAGGGAGGAAAAACTGTTTTTT.

V and J are TRBV18 and TRBJ1-1, with D tentatively TRBD1 (5 bases). V was shortened by 2 bases and J by 4 bases, with 11 bases between the two germline ends. This CDR3 region has 14 residues. Germline V gene data show CDR1 as KGHSH and CDR2 as LQKENI. CDR3 DNA: TGTGCCAGCTCACCAGCCGGGGGTCCCACTGAAGCTTTCTTT. This sequence encodes CASSPAGGPTEAFF.

The chain joins TRBV10-1 to TRBJ2-1, with D perhaps TRBD1 (6 bases). The V gene lost 2 bases and the J gene lost 5 bases, with 7 bases spanning the gap. This CDR3 has 13 residues. Germline V lookup: CDR1 WNHNN, CDR2 SYGVQD (reference sequence). CDR3 in amino acids: CASSEAGDNEQFF. The CDR3 bases are TGCGCCAGCAGTGAGGCAGGGGACAATGAGCAGTTCTTC.

Details on this clone: This sample includes further DNA sequences coding for the same CDR3. The J gene is TRBJ2-3, the V gene TRBV9; D may be TRBD1 (6 bases). The CDR3 length is 14 residues. The germline gives CDR1 SGDLS, CDR2 YYNGEE. Trimming took 3 bases from V and 3 from J, leaving 11 bases between them. CDR3 DNA: TGTGCCAGCAGCGCCAGCAGGGGAACAGATACGCAGTATTTT. Translated, it gives CASSASRGTDTQYF.

The CDR3 region is CASLGSGLEAFF. The CDR3 DNA reads TGTGCCAGCCTCGGGTCCGGTCTTGAGGCTTTCTTT. The chain recombines TRBV19 with TRBJ1-1; no clear D gene. This CDR3 is built from 12 residues. Germline CDR1 reads LNHDA; CDR2 reads SQIVND (reference sequence). With 9 bases removed from V and 11 bases from J, the gap between germline ends came to 19 bases.

The genes are TRBV11-1 and TRBJ2-5; no definite D call. Germline V CDR1 and CDR2: SGHAT, FQDESV (reference sequence). The CDR3 length is 14 residues. V shed 2 bases and J shed 5 bases, with 12 bases lying between them. In DNA form, the CDR3 reads TGTGCCAGCAGCTTACGTCCGACGGGTGAGACCCAGTACTTC. This translates into CASSLRPTGETQYF.

This sequence joins TRBV2 and TRBJ2-7, with D possibly TRBD2 on 5 matching bases. The CDR3 has 15 residues. Germline V gives CDR1 SNHLY, CDR2 FYNNEI. Trimming cost V 9 bases and J 3 bases, with 21 bases left between them. CDR3 loop: CASLDRGQLNYEQYV. CDR3 bases: TGTGCCAGTCTTGATCGCGGGCAGCTTAACTACGAGCAGTACGTC.

CDR3 residues: CASSLTPSGVGNEQFF. The DNA for the CDR3 is TGTGCCAGCAGCCTCACCCCCAGCGGGGTTGGAAATGAGCAGTTCTTC. This rearrangement joins TRBV7-3 to TRBJ2-1, with TRBD2 matching over 7 bases. CDR3 length: 16 residues. Germline-derived CDR1 and CDR2 are SGHTA and FQGTGA. The V gene end was trimmed by 5 bases and the J gene end by 7 bases; junction bases not matched to a gene: 14.

The chain recombines TRBV4-2 with TRBJ1-4; D unresolved. The CDR3 runs 16 residues. The V and J ends lost 3 bases and 7 bases respectively, with 18 bases between them. The germline gives CDR1 LGHNA, CDR2 YNFKEQ. The CDR3 spells CASSHDPLPGGEKLFF. CDR3 nucleotide sequence: TGTGCCAGCAGCCATGACCCCTTACCCGGCGGTGAAAAACTGTTTTTT.

The genes are TRBV3-1 (or the pseudogene TRBV3-2) and TRBJ2-1; D ambiguous. CDR1 is LGHDT and CDR2 is YNNKEL in the germline V gene (reference sequence). The CDR3 loop spans 12 amino acids. Trimming stripped 1 base from V and 5 bases from J, with 3 bases between. This chain's CDR3 is CASSQVDNEQFF. CDR3 sequence (DNA): TGTGCCAGCAGCCAAGTAGACAATGAGCAGTTCTTC.